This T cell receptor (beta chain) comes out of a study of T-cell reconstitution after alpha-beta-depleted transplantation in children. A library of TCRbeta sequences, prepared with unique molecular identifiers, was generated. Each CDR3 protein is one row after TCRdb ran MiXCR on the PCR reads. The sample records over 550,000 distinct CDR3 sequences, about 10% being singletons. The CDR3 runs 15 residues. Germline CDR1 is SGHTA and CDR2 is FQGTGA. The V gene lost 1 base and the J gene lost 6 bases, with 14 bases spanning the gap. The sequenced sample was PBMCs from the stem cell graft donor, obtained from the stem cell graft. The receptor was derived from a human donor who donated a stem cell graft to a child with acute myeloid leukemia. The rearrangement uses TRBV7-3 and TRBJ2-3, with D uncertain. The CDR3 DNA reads TGTGCCAGCAGCTTAAGAGGCGGACCCCAGGATACGCAGTATTTT. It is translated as CASSLRGGPQDTQYF.